One sample yielded the 18 T cell receptor beta chains listed below, sequenced in a study of T cell responses to AZD1222 COVID-19 vaccine. Using immunoSEQ multiplex PCR, the repertoire was profiled, and TCRdb retains in-frame clones only, with some absent. The table has 150,000 to 200,000 clones, about 89% seen once. Sequenced here: peripheral blood, sampled on day 0 of AZD1222 vaccination. These TCRs come from an adult in good health.

The chain has TRBV9 and TRBJ2-1; TRBD2 agrees at 7 bases. V was pared by 0 bases and J by 3 bases, with 3 bases of the junction left unmatched. This CDR3 has 15 residues. Germline V gene lookup returns CDR1 SGDLS and CDR2 YYNGEE. The CDR3 nucleotides are TGTGCCAGCAGCGTAGACGGGGGGATCTACAATGAGCAGTTCTTC. Its protein is CASSVDGGIYNEQFF.

Here the CDR3 DNA reads TGTGCCAGCAGCAAGGGACAGGGAAACACCGGGGAGCTGTTTTTT. Translation: CASSKGQGNTGELFF. The V gene is TRBV7-2, the J gene TRBJ2-2, with 9 bases lining up with TRBD1. Germline CDR1 is SGHTA and CDR2 is FQGNSA. Unmatched junction bases numbered 3, after V lost 5 bases and J lost 2 bases. The CDR3 consists of 15 residues.

The CDR3 spells CATSPGGAGNEKLFF. The CDR3 bases are TGTGCCACCAGCCCGGGGGGCGCGGGAAATGAAAAACTGTTTTTT. V is TRBV6-5 and J is TRBJ1-4, with a weak D call TRBD1 (6 bases). Trimming took off 10 bases at V and 5 bases at J, with 20 bases between the two ends. The CDR3 is 15 residues long. Germline CDR1 MNHEY, CDR2 SVGAGI.

The J gene is TRBJ2-1, the V gene TRBV18, with 10 bases that match TRBD2. V lost 1 base to trimming and J lost 8 bases; unmatched junction nucleotides: 8. The V gene's germline CDR1 is KGHSH and CDR2 LQKENI. The CDR3 loop spans 16 amino acids. CDR3 in amino acids: CASSPRSSGRRDEQFF. The DNA for the CDR3 is TGTGCCAGCTCACCACGGTCTAGCGGGAGACGGGATGAGCAGTTCTTC.

This sequence joins TRBV27 and TRBJ1-3, with D unclear. This CDR3 is 14 amino acids long. The V end was cut by 6 bases, the J end by 2 bases, with 11 bases between. CDR1 is MNHEY, CDR2 SMNVEV, per germline (reference sequence). CDR3 nucleotide sequence: TGTGCCAGCAGCCTCGCCGGGGCTGGAAACACCATATATTTT. As protein: CASSLAGAGNTIYF.

This clone was seen more than once but under ten times. V and J are TRBV6-5 and TRBJ2-5, with D unresolved. The CDR3 has 13 amino acids. The V gene lost 5 bases and the J gene lost 5 bases, with 12 bases spanning the gap. Germline V CDR1 and CDR2: MNHEY, SVGAGI. The CDR3, as DNA: TGTGCCAGCAGTCCCGGCAAGGCTGAGACCCAGTACTTC. This sequence encodes CASSPGKAETQYF.

The chain carries TRBV6-2 or TRBV6-3 and TRBJ1-3, with D possibly matching TRBD1 (6 bases). V lost 5 bases, J lost 1 base, and 9 bases lay in between. The CDR3 is made up of 14 amino acids. Germline CDR1 and CDR2: MNHEY and SVGEGT. As DNA, the CDR3 is TGTGCCAGCAGTGACAGGTTTTCTGGAAACACCATATATTTT. Translated: CASSDRFSGNTIYF.

This chain uses TRBV5-6 with TRBJ2-7, with unresolved D. Per the germline V gene, CDR1 is SGHDT and CDR2 is YYEEEE. The CDR3 contains 14 residues. V was clipped by 0 bases and J by 0 bases, with 7 bases between them. The CDR3 nucleotides are TGTGCCAGCAGCTTGGCCGTGAGCTCCTACGAGCAGTACGTC. It codes for CASSLAVSSYEQYV.

The V gene is TRBV6-5, the J gene TRBJ1-6; D is possibly TRBD1 (6 bases). From germline, CDR1 is MNHEY and CDR2 SVGAGI. The CDR3 runs 14 residues. Deletions cut 5 bases from V and 7 bases from J, with 12 bases between. CDR3 in amino acids: CASSRQARNSPLHF. Here the CDR3 DNA reads TGTGCCAGCAGTAGACAGGCTCGAAATTCACCCCTCCACTTT.

The chain uses TRBV7-3 and TRBJ2-3, with unresolved D. Germline-derived CDR1 and CDR2 are SGHTA and FQGTGA. This CDR3 has 14 amino acids. Trimming took 1 base from V and 2 from J, leaving 7 bases between them. The CDR3 DNA is TGTGCCAGCAGCTTAAGTCCCGCCACAGATACGCAGTATTTT. It encodes CASSLSPATDTQYF.

This clone was seen a handful of times. This chain links TRBV10-1 with TRBJ2-3, with D uncertain. Germline CDR1 and CDR2: WNHNN and SYGVQD (reference sequence). V dropped 5 bases and J dropped 2 bases, with 11 bases sitting between them. CDR3 length: 14 amino acids. The CDR3 DNA follows: TGCGCCAGCAGTCCTACGCCCACCACAGATACGCAGTATTTT. Its translation: CASSPTPTTDTQYF.

V gene TRBV24-1 combines with J gene TRBJ2-1; the match to TRBD1 covers 8 bases. The CDR3 has 17 amino acids. In germline, CDR1 is KGHDR, CDR2 SFDVKD. V lost 2 bases to trimming and J lost 4 bases; unmatched junction nucleotides: 9. CDR3 nucleotides: TGTGCCACCAGTGATTCACAACCGGGACAGGCGTACAATGAGCAGTTCTTC. Protein product: CATSDSQPGQAYNEQFF.

The chain carries TRBV6-2 or TRBV6-3 and TRBJ1-4; possible D gene TRBD1, 5 bases. The germline V and J ends were trimmed by 2 bases and 2 bases, with 15 bases remaining between them. Germline CDR1 MNHEY, CDR2 SVGEGT. CDR3 length: 17 amino acids. Written as DNA, the CDR3 is TGTGCCAGCAGTTACGGGACGACTCTGGGGACTAATGAAAAACTGTTTTTT. This sequence encodes CASSYGTTLGTNEKLFF.

The CDR3: CASSQDLGGTDTQYF. The DNA for the CDR3 is TGTGCCAGCAGCCAAGATCTAGGAGGCACAGATACGCAGTATTTT. This chain joins TRBV3-1 (or the pseudogene TRBV3-2) and TRBJ2-3, with no clear D. The germline V and J ends were trimmed by 0 bases and 1 base, with 8 bases remaining between them. Germline values: CDR1 LGHDT, CDR2 YNNKEL (reference sequence). The CDR3 runs to 15 residues.

This clone was detected only once. The J gene is TRBJ2-3, the V gene TRBV30; 15 positions match TRBD2. The germline gives CDR1 GTSNPN, CDR2 SVGIG (reference sequence). The V segment lost 3 bases and the J segment 11 bases; nucleotides outside the gene matches: 9. This CDR3 has 15 residues. In DNA, the CDR3 is TGTGCCTGGAGGACAACCGGGACTAGCGGGGGGAGGCAGTATTTT. It yields the protein CAWRTTGTSGGRQYF.

The chain joins TRBV2 to TRBJ2-2; 10 bases match TRBD2. The CDR3 length is 18 residues. Germline V gene sequence: CDR1 SNHLY, CDR2 FYNNEI. The J segment lost 0 bases and the V segment lost 8 bases, leaving 12 bases of the junction unmatched. DNA for the CDR3: TGTGCCAGCTCCATTGCTAGCGGGAGATTAACGAACACCGGGGAGCTGTTTTTT. Encoded protein: CASSIASGRLTNTGELFF.

This chain links TRBV12-5 with TRBJ1-2; D unclear. The CDR3 covers 15 residues. Trimming pared 3 bases from V and 4 bases from J, leaving 15 bases between. CDR1 and CDR2 (germline): LGHNT, FRNRAP. The DNA of the CDR3 is TGTGCTAGTGGTTTTGAGGGTTCCTCGTCCTATGGCTACACCTTC. It is translated as CASGFEGSSSYGYTF.

The chain combines TRBV4-1 with TRBJ1-2, with D maybe TRBD1 (5 bases). The CDR3 is made up of 16 amino acids. CDR1 is MGHRA, CDR2 YSYEKL, per germline. V was clipped by 0 bases and J by 4 bases, with 15 bases between them. The CDR3 DNA reads TGCGCCAGCAGCCAAGATACCCAGGGAGTCGGCTATGGCTACACCTTC. It yields the protein CASSQDTQGVGYGYTF.